One and the same sample provided the 18 T cell receptor beta chains below, sequenced in a study of response to subunit inactivated influenza vaccine. TCRdb independently ran MiXCR on the RT-PCR reads; one entry per CDR3 protein. Here the sample spans 700,000 to 800,000 distinct CDR3 sequences, about 18% being singletons. The source material was PBMCs from blood, sampled less than 6 days after vaccination. Source of these receptors: a man aged 50 to 60 who received an inactivated influenza vaccine.

Ten or more counts support this clonotype. V is TRBV4-2 and J is TRBJ1-2; D is unresolved. Germline V gives CDR1 LGHNA, CDR2 YNFKEQ. The CDR3 covers 13 residues. The ends were cut back, 3 bases at V and 4 bases at J, with 9 bases in the middle. The CDR3 nucleotides read TGTGCCAGCAGCCAGGGCTTCGGCTATGGCTACACCTTC. Its protein is CASSQGFGYGYTF.

This clonotype appeared many times. This chain uses TRBV4-3 with TRBJ2-3; the D gene is possibly TRBD2 (6 bases). Germline values: CDR1 LGHNA, CDR2 YSLEER. Trimming took off 3 bases at V and 4 bases at J, with 8 bases between the two ends. The CDR3 is 13 amino acids. CDR3 bases: TGCGCCAGCAGCCACCGGGGGTCAGATACGCAGTATTTT. It encodes CASSHRGSDTQYF.

CDR3 sequence reads: CSARQEINQPQHF. The CDR3 DNA reads TGCAGTGCTAGACAGGAGATCAATCAGCCCCAGCATTTT. The V and J genes are TRBV20-1 and TRBJ1-5; no firm D call. CDR3 length: 13 amino acids. V lost 2 bases and J lost 3, with 8 bases in between. Looked up from germline, CDR1 is DFQATT and CDR2 is SNEGSKA (reference sequence).

The chain couples TRBV20-1 to TRBJ1-1, with D unresolved. The germline CDR1 and CDR2 sequences are DFQATT and SNEGSKA (reference sequence). Trimming cost V 1 base and J 2 bases, with 8 bases left between them. The CDR3 consists of 13 residues. In DNA, the CDR3 is TGCAGTGCTAGAGTTCCACGCAACACTGAAGCTTTCTTT. Its protein product is CSARVPRNTEAFF.

The chain uses TRBV5-8 and TRBJ2-7; 9 bases fit TRBD2. Germline V lookup: CDR1 SGHTS, CDR2 YDEGEE. J was trimmed by 3 bases and V by 9 bases; bases with no gene match: 7. This CDR3 is 13 amino acids long. The CDR3 DNA sequence: TGTGCCACCATACGGACTAGCGACTACGAGCAGTACTTC. It specifies CATIRTSDYEQYF.

There are many counts of this clonotype. The V call is TRBV10-3, the J call TRBJ2-5; D is perhaps TRBD1 or TRBD2 (5 bases each). Germline CDR1 reads ENHRY; CDR2 reads SYGVKD. The CDR3 extends over 15 amino acids. Trimming stripped 0 bases from V and 6 bases from J, with 14 bases between. CDR3: CAISESGRQRKTQYF. CDR3 coding DNA: TGTGCCATCAGTGAGTCTGGTCGACAGCGGAAGACCCAGTACTTC.

The chain joins TRBV7-3 to TRBJ2-2; tentative D call: TRBD1 (6 bases). The CDR3 length is 14 residues. Between the trimmed V and J ends, which lost 5 bases and 6 bases, there was a span of 13 bases. The germline V gene has CDR1 SGHTA and CDR2 FQGTGA. The CDR3 DNA reads as TGTGCCAGCAGCACCATCAAGGGGGCCGGGGAGCTGTTTTTT. Its protein is CASSTIKGAGELFF. Full variable domain (remainder filled in from reference TRBV7-3 and TRBJ2-2): GAGVSQTPSNKVTEKGKYVELRCDPISGHTALYWYRQSLGQGPEFLIYFQGTGAADDSGLPNDRFFAVRPEGSVSTLKIQRTERGDSAVYLCASSTIKGAGELFFGEGSRLTVL.

This rearrangement joins TRBV27 to TRBJ2-1; 7 bases line up with TRBD2. Looked up from germline, CDR1 is MNHEY and CDR2 is SMNVEV (reference sequence). The CDR3 spans 15 residues. The trim removed 7 bases at V and 7 bases at J, leaving 13 bases unmatched. The DNA of the CDR3 is TGTGCCAGCACCCAATGGGGGGGGGTCCGGAATGAGCAGTTCTTC. Its protein is CASTQWGGVRNEQFF.

Only a few counts were recorded for this clonotype. V is TRBV7-2 and J is TRBJ2-1; 10 nucleotides agree with TRBD2. Germline V gene lookup returns CDR1 SGHTA and CDR2 FQGNSA. V lost 3 bases, J lost 7 bases, and 6 bases stayed unmatched. This CDR3 contains 15 residues. CDR3 bases: TGTGCCAGCAGCTTTAGCGGGGGGCCCCTTAATGAGCAGTTCTTC. Amino acids: CASSFSGGPLNEQFF.

This clonotype came up many times. The chain couples TRBV5-1 to TRBJ2-3; TRBD1 is a possible D gene (6 bases). V was shortened by 0 bases and J by 0 bases, with 11 bases between the two germline ends. CDR1 and CDR2 from the germline V gene are SGHRS and YFSETQ. CDR3 length equals 16 residues. For the CDR3, the DNA is TGCGCCAGCAGCTTGGTTTCAGGGGCCAGCACAGATACGCAGTATTTT. As protein: CASSLVSGASTDTQYF.

CDR3 in DNA: TGTGCCAGCAGTGACTGGACAGTCACTAGAAAACTGTTTTTT. Protein sequence: CASSDWTVTRKLFF. This chain uses TRBV25-1 with TRBJ1-4; possibly TRBD1 for D (6 bases). Germline V gives CDR1 MGHDK, CDR2 SYGVNS. Trimming cost V 3 bases and J 10 bases, with 15 bases left between them. This CDR3 is built from 14 residues.

This chain connects TRBV15 to TRBJ2-2; 7 nucleotides match TRBD2. Losses at the gene ends were 3 bases for V and 1 base for J; bases not matched to a gene: 2. Germline V gives CDR1 LNHNV, CDR2 YYDKDF (reference sequence). There are 15 residues in the CDR3. The CDR3 bases are TGTGCCACCAGCAGTGGACTAGGGAACACCGGGGAGCTGTTTTTT. It codes for CATSSGLGNTGELFF.

The CDR3 sequence: CATQSGTSGAGEQFF. The CDR3 nucleotides are TGTGCCACACAATCCGGGACTAGCGGGGCGGGTGAGCAGTTCTTC. The J gene is TRBJ2-1, the V gene TRBV27, with 13 nucleotides matching TRBD2. This CDR3 has 15 residues. The germline V gene has CDR1 MNHEY and CDR2 SMNVEV (reference sequence). With V trimmed by 10 bases and J by 9 bases, 12 bases remained unmatched.

This clonotype was picked up many times. The V and J genes are TRBV29-1 and TRBJ2-3; 10 bases fit TRBD2. CDR1 SQVTM and CDR2 ANQGSEA come from the germline V gene. V shed 6 bases, J shed 4 bases, and the junction held 4 bases outside the gene matches. The CDR3 has 13 residues. The CDR3: CSVASGGPDTQYF. The CDR3 bases are TGCAGCGTGGCTAGCGGGGGCCCAGATACGCAGTATTTT.

This clonotype turned up a few times. The rearrangement joins TRBV20-1 to TRBJ1-1; maybe TRBD1 (5 bases). The germline CDR1 and CDR2 sequences are DFQATT and SNEGSKA (reference sequence). CDR3 length: 12 amino acids. CDR3 nucleotide sequence: TGCTCCCTCGGGGGTAGGAACACTGAAGCTTTCTTT. This encodes CSLGGRNTEAFF.

Only a few counts were recorded for this clonotype. The chain carries TRBV28 and TRBJ2-5; 11 nucleotides match TRBD1. Germline V gene data show CDR1 as MDHEN and CDR2 as SYDVKM. J lost 5 bases, V lost 5 bases, and 4 bases had no gene match. This CDR3 contains 14 residues. In DNA, the CDR3 is TGTGCCAGCAGTCGGACAGGGGGCTGGGAGACCCAGTACTTC. This gives the protein CASSRTGGWETQYF.

This clonotype was counted a few times. This chain links TRBV12-3 or TRBV12-4 with TRBJ2-1; either TRBD1 or TRBD2 may supply D (5 bases each). Trimming cost V 5 bases and J 5 bases, with 19 bases left between them. The CDR3 totals 16 residues. The CDR3 DNA reads TGTGCCAGCAGTCCACCCTCGGGGCAGCAGAACAATGAGCAGTTCTTC. This gives the protein CASSPPSGQQNNEQFF.

The chain joins TRBV5-1 to TRBJ2-5, with D perhaps TRBD2 (5 bases). The germline CDR1 and CDR2 sequences are SGHRS and YFSETQ. The V and J ends lost 1 base and 3 bases respectively, with 13 bases between them. The CDR3 runs to 15 residues. CDR3 DNA sequence: TGCGCCAGCAGCTTGTTCCGGGGAAAGGAAGAGACCCAGTACTTC. It translates to CASSLFRGKEETQYF.